This T cell receptor (beta chain) was sequenced in a study of technical replicates of blood from a handful of donors. Assay used: immunoSEQ multiplex PCR; TCRdb lists only in-frame clones, some missing. The sample gives around 80,000 clones, approximately 89% of which show up once; about 0.41% is in the top ten. V was trimmed by 3 bases and J by 0 bases, leaving 12 bases between them. CDR1 and CDR2 from the germline V gene are MNHEY and SMNVEV (reference sequence). The CDR3 is 15 residues long. The sequenced material came from T cells isolated from PBMCs. The V gene is TRBV27, the J gene TRBJ2-7; D might be TRBD2 (6 bases). This clonotype was sampled from a human donor in good health. The DNA for the CDR3 is TGTGCCAGCAGTTTCGCGGGACCCTCCTCCTACGAGCAGTACTTC. The encoded protein is CASSFAGPSSYEQYF.